This T cell receptor beta chain was sequenced during a study of shared clonotypes between healthy human individuals. Each sorted subset replicate got 200 ng genomic DNA, tens of thousands of genomes. Profiled with immunoSEQ multiplex PCR; TCRdb holds only in-frame clones, not every one. The sample yields fewer than 700,000 clones, roughly 96% seen once. CD8 cells regarded as naive lacked CD45RO, were positively chosen for CCR7, and omitted terminally differentiated effector memory CD45RA+ cells. V lost 5 bases, J lost 4 bases, and 15 bases lay in between. This CDR3 contains 15 residues. Germline V CDR1 and CDR2: MNHEY, SMNVEV (reference sequence).

V usage is TRBV27 and J usage is TRBJ1-5, with D tentatively TRBD1 (6 bases). What was sequenced was naive CD8+ T cells sorted from blood. This clonotype was sampled from a woman younger than 45 in good health. In DNA, the CDR3 is TGTGCCAGCAGTCTCAGACAGGCGAAAAATCAGCCCCAGCATTTT. Translating it yields CASSLRQAKNQPQHF.